This is a list of T cell receptor beta chains from one sample in a study of cytomegalovirus exposure and HLA in healthy donors. Sequencing was performed with immunoSEQ multiplex PCR; in TCRdb, only in-frame clones are kept and a portion is missing. The table includes approximately 110,000 clones, 70% detected once. Sequenced material: PBMCs. These receptors originate from a man younger than 40 in good health and CMV-seropositive. Each CDR3 is given with its conserved first and last residue. Each record gives: J gene, V gene, clone size, D gene, CDR3 DNA, CDR3 protein. D genes are given only for firm matches. Expanded clones are given a class, and other clones once, few, many or no size at all.

>TRBJ2-1|TRBV10-3|.|.
TGTGCCATCAGTGCCAGGGATGGGCATGAGCAGTTCTTC
CAISARDGHEQFF
>TRBJ1-5|TRBV4-1|.|TRBD1
TGCGCCAGCAGCCTTAGGACAGGGAGTCTTGGTCAGCCCCAGCATTTT
CASSLRTGSLGQPQHF
>TRBJ2-7|TRBV9|.|.
TGTGCCAGCAGCGTGCGCCACGAGCAGTACTTC
CASSVRHEQYF
>TRBJ2-7|TRBV5-1|.|.
TGCGCCAGCACCTTGGAGGGAGCCTACGAGCAGTACTTC
CASTLEGAYEQYF
>TRBJ1-1|TRBV28|.|TRBD1
TGTGCCAGCAGTTCCGGACAGGGTTATATGAACACTGAAGCTTTCTTT
CASSSGQGYMNTEAFF
>TRBJ2-5|TRBV9|few|TRBD2
TGTGCCAGCAGCGAGACTAGCGGGGAAGAGACCCAGTACTTC
CASSETSGEETQYF
>TRBJ1-2|TRBV7-9|few|.
TGTGCCAGCAGACCTCACGAGGGGGACCCTAACTATGGCTACACCTTC
CASRPHEGDPNYGYTF
>TRBJ1-5|TRBV6-1|.|.
TGTGCCAGCAGAATGACAGTGAATCAGCCCCAGCATTTT
CASRMTVNQPQHF
>TRBJ2-2|TRBV15|.|.
TGTGCCACCAGCAGAGGGGGACACAACACCGGGGAGCTGTTTTTT
CATSRGGHNTGELFF
>TRBJ2-5|TRBV2|.|.
TGTGCCAGCACCGTGAGGTTAGCTCAAGAGACCCAGTACTTC
CASTVRLAQETQYF
>TRBJ2-5|TRBV19|.|TRBD1
TGTGCCAGTAGTCCCCACAGGGGTCAAGAGACCCAGTACTTC
CASSPHRGQETQYF
>TRBJ1-2|TRBV19|.|TRBD1
TGTGCCAGTAGTACTCCCAGGGACAGGAAAGCTAACTATGGCTACACCTTC
CASSTPRDRKANYGYTF
>TRBJ2-5|TRBV5-1|.|TRBD1
TGCGCCAGCTCCCGGGACAGGGTAGAGGAGACCCAGTACTTC
CASSRDRVEETQYF
>TRBJ1-1|TRBV21-1|.|.
TGTGCCAGCAGCAAAGAAGAAAGCTTTCATGAGACAGGGACGAACACTGAAGCTTTCTTT
CASSKEESFHETGTNTEAFF
>TRBJ2-2|TRBV5-6|.|.
TGTGCCAGCAGCTCCGGTACAGGGTCTAACACCGGGGAGCTGTTTTTT
CASSSGTGSNTGELFF
>TRBJ2-3|TRBV2|.|TRBD2
TGTGCCAGCAGTGGGGGGAGCGGGAGAGTGGATACGCAGTATTTT
CASSGGSGRVDTQYF